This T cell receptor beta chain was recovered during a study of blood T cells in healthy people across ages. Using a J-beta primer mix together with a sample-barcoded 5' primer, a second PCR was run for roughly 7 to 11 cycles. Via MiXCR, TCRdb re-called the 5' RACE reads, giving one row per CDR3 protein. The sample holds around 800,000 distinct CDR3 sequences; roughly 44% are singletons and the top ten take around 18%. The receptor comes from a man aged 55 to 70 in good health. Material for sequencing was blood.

CDR3 protein: CASSSMGPPNTEAFF. The CDR3 nucleotides read TGCGCCAGCAGCTCCATGGGACCACCGAACACTGAAGCTTTCTTT. This chain joins TRBV5-1 and TRBJ1-1, with D possibly being TRBD1 (5 bases). The CDR3 contains 15 residues. V was trimmed by 3 bases and J by 1 base, leaving 13 bases between them. In germline, CDR1 is SGHRS, CDR2 YFSETQ.